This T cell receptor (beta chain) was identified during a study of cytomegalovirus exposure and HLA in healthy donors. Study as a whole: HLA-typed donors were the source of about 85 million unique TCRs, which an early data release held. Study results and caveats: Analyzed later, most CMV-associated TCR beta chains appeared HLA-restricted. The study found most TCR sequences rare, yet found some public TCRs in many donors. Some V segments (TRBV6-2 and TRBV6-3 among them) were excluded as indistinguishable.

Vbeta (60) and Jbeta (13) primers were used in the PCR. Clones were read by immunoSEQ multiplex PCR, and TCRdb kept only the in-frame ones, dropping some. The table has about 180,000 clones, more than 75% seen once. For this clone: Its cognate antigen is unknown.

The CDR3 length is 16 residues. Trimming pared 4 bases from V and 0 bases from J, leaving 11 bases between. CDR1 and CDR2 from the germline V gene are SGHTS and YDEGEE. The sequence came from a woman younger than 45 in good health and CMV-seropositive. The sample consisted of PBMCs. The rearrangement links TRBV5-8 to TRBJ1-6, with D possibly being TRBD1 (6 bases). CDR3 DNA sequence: TGTGCCAGCAGCCCGAAAGGGGGCTCCTATAATTCACCCCTCCACTTT. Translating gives CASSPKGGSYNSPLHF. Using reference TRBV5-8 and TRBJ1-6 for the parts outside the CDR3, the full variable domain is EAGVTQSPTHLIKTRGQQATLRCSPISGHTSVYWYQQALGLGLQFLLWYDEGEERNRGNFPPRFSGRQFPNYSSELNVNALELEDSALYLCASSPKGGSYNSPLHFGNGTRLTVT.